This T cell receptor beta chain is from a study of human T cells and chemical hapten exposure. In the study overall: Throughout the approximately 25-week study, diphenylcyclopropenone was applied weekly to the patients' scalps.

TCRdb fed the RACE reads into MiXCR, producing one record per CDR3 protein. The data contain more than 110,000 distinct CDR3 sequences, over 9.5% of them seen just once; the ten biggest clones take up 1.2% to 1.5%. Time point of the sample: patch test 2, 6 weeks after DPC sensitization. Treatment defined: therapeutic diphenylcyclopropenone sensitization with weekly scalp DPC. The sequenced sample was whole blood, obtained in connection with sensitization to the hapten diphenylcyclopropenone (DPC). This clonotype was obtained from a woman aged 45 to 65 with alopecia areata. Some clones in this sample may be carry-over from other donors' samples.

DNA of the CDR3: TGTGCCACCCGTAAGGAGATCTACAATGAGCAGTTCTTC. Residues: CATRKEIYNEQFF. The chain links TRBV12-3 or TRBV12-4 to TRBJ2-1, with D hard to call. This CDR3 comprises 13 residues. Trimming removed 10 bases at V and 3 bases at J, with 13 bases between.